The next 20 T cell receptor beta chains were all read from a single sample in a study of OX40 agonist ivuxolimab in advanced cancers. The table came from immunoSEQ multiplex PCR; TCRdb's copy has only in-frame clones and leaves some out. The profile covers 35,000 to 40,000 clones, with 75% to 90% appearing a single time and approximately 32% taken by the ten largest. Sequences were derived from CD4+ or CD8+ T cells sorted from blood, sampled in a trial of the OX40 agonist ivuxolimab. These receptors all stem from an adult with an advanced solid tumor such as melanoma, head and neck, liver or kidney cancer.

J is TRBJ2-1 and V is TRBV4-2; D is unclear. In germline, CDR1 is LGHNA, CDR2 YNFKEQ. With 0 bases removed from V and 4 bases from J, the gap between germline ends came to 10 bases. The CDR3 contains 15 residues. The chain's CDR3 is CASSQDRQEYNEQFF. The DNA of the CDR3 is TGTGCCAGCAGCCAAGATAGACAAGAGTACAATGAGCAGTTCTTC.

This chain uses TRBV5-1 with TRBJ1-3, with D tentatively TRBD1 (6 bases). V lost 0 bases and J lost 2, with 9 bases in between. Germline values: CDR1 SGHRS, CDR2 YFSETQ. The CDR3 covers 15 residues. The CDR3 loop is CASSLAGQTGNTIYF. CDR3 nucleotide sequence: TGCGCCAGCAGCTTGGCCGGACAGACTGGAAACACCATATATTTT. Looking up the rest from reference TRBV5-1 and TRBJ1-3 gives the full variable domain: KAGVTQTPRYLIKTRGQQVTLSCSPISGHRSVSWYQQTPGQGLQFLFEYFSETQRNKGNFPGRFSGRQFSNSRSEMNVSTLELGDSALYLCASSLAGQTGNTIYFGEGSWLTVV.

The chain is built from TRBV10-2 and TRBJ1-1; D remains ambiguous. CDR3 size: 12 residues. Germline V gene sequence: CDR1 WSHSY, CDR2 SAAADI. V lost 2 bases and J lost 0, with 1 base in between. The CDR3 coding sequence is TGCGCCAGCAGTGAGGTGAACACTGAAGCTTTCTTT. Residues: CASSEVNTEAFF.

V gene TRBV5-1 combines with J gene TRBJ2-3; no clear D. CDR3 length: 14 amino acids. CDR1 is SGHRS, CDR2 YFSETQ, per germline. Trimming left V 0 bases short and J 0 bases short, with 5 bases between. The CDR3 region is CASSLEQSTDTQYF. As DNA, the CDR3 is TGCGCCAGCAGCTTGGAACAAAGCACAGATACGCAGTATTTT.

The V and J genes are TRBV19 and TRBJ2-1, with a possible D match to TRBD1 (6 bases). Germline loops: CDR1 LNHDA, CDR2 SQIVND (reference sequence). V was cut by 4 bases and J by 4 bases, with 11 bases left in between. This CDR3 has 14 residues. The CDR3 reads CASSNRQGYNEQFF. Here the CDR3 DNA reads TGTGCCAGTAGTAACCGCCAGGGGTACAATGAGCAGTTCTTC.

The chain has TRBV9 and TRBJ2-5; 8 nucleotides match TRBD2. After removal of 0 bases from V and 2 bases from J, the junction contained 3 bases not matched to a gene. The CDR3 sequence is 15 residues long. CDR1 and CDR2 (germline): SGDLS, YYNGEE. CDR3 sequence (DNA): TGTGCCAGCAGCGTAGGGGTAGCGGGGCAAGAGACCCAGTACTTC. Amino acids: CASSVGVAGQETQYF.

This clone was seen only once. The genes are TRBV5-6 and TRBJ1-5, with no clear D. The CDR3 covers 15 residues. V gave up 0 bases and J gave up 3 bases, with 10 bases separating them. Germline V gene sequence: CDR1 SGHDT, CDR2 YYEEEE. This CDR3 reads CASSLGQALNQPQHF. Written as DNA, the CDR3 is TGTGCCAGCAGCTTGGGTCAGGCCCTCAATCAGCCCCAGCATTTT.

This clone was detected a few times. This chain links TRBV19 with TRBJ2-6, with D hard to call. Germline V gene lookup returns CDR1 LNHDA and CDR2 SQIVND (reference sequence). The germline V and J ends were trimmed by 0 bases and 0 bases, with 15 bases remaining between them. The CDR3 totals 19 residues. CDR3 residues: CASSIDRRQEPSGANVLTF. The CDR3 nucleotides are TGTGCCAGTAGTATAGATCGGCGGCAGGAGCCCTCTGGGGCCAACGTCCTGACTTTC.

V gene TRBV6-1 combines with J gene TRBJ2-7; the D gene is possibly TRBD1 (6 bases). The germline V gene encodes CDR1 MNHNS and CDR2 SASEGT. The CDR3 length is 14 residues. Trimming removed 1 base from V and 3 bases from J, with 10 bases in between. In nucleotides, the CDR3 is TGTGCCAGCAGTGAAGGACAGGCAGACTACGAGCAGTACTTC. Translated: CASSEGQADYEQYF.

J is TRBJ2-3 and V is TRBV10-2, with TRBD2 identical over 14 bases. The CDR3 is 20 residues long. The germline gives CDR1 WSHSY, CDR2 SAAADI. The trim removed 4 bases at V and 2 bases at J, leaving 14 bases unmatched. The CDR3 DNA is TGCGCCAGCAGTGTGACAGCATATGGACTAGCGGGGGGAGTCACAGATACGCAGTATTTT. Residues: CASSVTAYGLAGGVTDTQYF.

The rearrangement links TRBV28 to TRBJ2-1; a weak D match, TRBD1 (5 bases). CDR1 MDHEN and CDR2 SYDVKM come from the germline V gene. The CDR3 runs 13 residues. V was trimmed by 3 bases and J by 7 bases, leaving 10 bases between them. The CDR3 protein is CASSFPGINEQFF. As DNA, the CDR3 is TGTGCCAGCAGTTTCCCAGGGATAAATGAGCAGTTCTTC.

The V gene is TRBV5-1, the J gene TRBJ2-5, with 9 bases lining up with TRBD1. Losses at the gene ends were 7 bases for V and 3 bases for J; bases not matched to a gene: 10. The CDR3 spans 15 residues. Looked up from germline, CDR1 is SGHRS and CDR2 is YFSETQ. Here the CDR3 reads CASSTGTGKEETQYF. The CDR3 coding sequence is TGCGCCAGCTCGACCGGGACAGGGAAAGAAGAGACCCAGTACTTC.

The J gene is TRBJ2-3, the V gene TRBV9; D is uncertain. From germline, CDR1 is SGDLS and CDR2 YYNGEE. V was trimmed by 0 bases and J by 5 bases, leaving 13 bases between them. The CDR3 runs to 15 residues. CDR3 DNA: TGTGCCAGCAGCGTAGGTGTCGGAACGGGAGATACGCAGTATTTT. It codes for CASSVGVGTGDTQYF.

The rearrangement uses TRBV7-8 and TRBJ2-2, with TRBD2 matching 14 bases. The CDR3 runs to 21 residues. CDR1 is SGHVS, CDR2 FQNEAQ, per germline. The junction had 15 bases not matched to a gene; V was cut back by 4 bases and J by 2 bases. CDR3 amino acids: CASSSEVLGGLAGENTGELFF. The CDR3 DNA reads as TGTGCCAGCAGCTCAGAGGTATTGGGGGGACTAGCGGGAGAAAACACCGGGGAGCTGTTTTTT. The variable domain in full, with the rest retrieved from reference TRBV7-8 and TRBJ2-2, is GAGVSQSPRYKVAKRGQDVALRCDPISGHVSLFWYQQALGQGPEFLTYFQNEAQLDKSGLPSDRFFAERPEGSVSTLKIQRTQQEDSAVYLCASSSEVLGGLAGENTGELFFGEGSRLTVL.

The chain has TRBV7-9 and TRBJ2-1; possibly TRBD1 for D (7 bases). The germline V gene encodes CDR1 SEHNR and CDR2 FQNEAQ (reference sequence). The ends were cut back, 7 bases at V and 0 bases at J, with 19 bases in the middle. This CDR3 comprises 17 residues. The CDR3 region is CASNGGQHQSSYNEQFF. The CDR3 coding sequence is TGTGCCAGCAACGGGGGACAGCACCAGAGCTCCTACAATGAGCAGTTCTTC.

The chain is built from TRBV5-8 and TRBJ2-5, with D possibly being TRBD1 (5 bases). Germline lookup yields CDR1 SGHTS and CDR2 YDEGEE. This CDR3 has 12 residues. V lost 4 bases to trimming and J lost 5 bases, with 9 bases between them. CDR3 nucleotides: TGTGCCAGCAGCCTCTCAGGGGAGACCCAGTACTTC. The encoded protein is CASSLSGETQYF.

J is TRBJ1-6 and V is TRBV9, with 9 bases fitting TRBD1. The CDR3 consists of 16 residues. Germline CDR1 is SGDLS and CDR2 is YYNGEE. V was clipped by 4 bases and J by 12 bases; unmatched bases: 14. The CDR3 bases are TGTGCCAGCAGCTCTCAGACAGGGGGACAATCGGGACCCCTCCACTTT. Encoded protein: CASSSQTGGQSGPLHF.

The chain is built from TRBV28 and TRBJ1-2, with TRBD1 identical over 9 bases. This CDR3 has 14 amino acids. The V and J ends lost 6 bases and 2 bases, in that order; junction bases with no gene match: 4. Germline CDR1 is MDHEN and CDR2 is SYDVKM. CDR3 loop: CASRMTGGNYGYTF. In DNA form, the CDR3 reads TGTGCCAGCAGGATGACAGGGGGGAACTATGGCTACACCTTC.

The chain has TRBV18 and TRBJ2-2; D not resolved. Trimming removed 3 bases at V and 5 bases at J, with 10 bases between. Germline CDR1 reads KGHSH; CDR2 reads LQKENI. The CDR3 consists of 14 residues. The CDR3 here is CASSPPVETGELFF. CDR3 bases: TGTGCCAGCTCACCCCCGGTAGAAACCGGGGAGCTGTTTTTT.

V and J are TRBV5-1 and TRBJ2-1, with 15 bases aligning to TRBD2. The CDR3 sequence is 16 residues long. Germline trimming cut 0 bases from V and 15 bases from J; bases unmatched to any gene: 10. Germline V gene sequence: CDR1 SGHRS, CDR2 YFSETQ. The CDR3 region is CASSLAGTSGGRDSFF. CDR3 sequence (DNA): TGCGCCAGCAGCTTGGCCGGGACTAGCGGGGGGCGAGACTCGTTCTTC.